The sequence of this TCR beta chain was determined in a study of breast tumors, draining lymph nodes, adjacent tissues. Whole-study results and caveats: Most tumor T cells seemingly derive from lymph node, then expand in tumor. Tumors had less TCR diversity than lymph nodes, more than nontumor tissue. Luminal-like breast cancer showed significantly higher tumor–nontumor repertoire similarity than basal-like. Tumor T cell lymph node origin was a supported hypothesis, not proven.

MiXCR, applied by TCRdb to the multiplex PCR reads, yields one record per CDR3 protein. Of more than 50,000 distinct CDR3 sequences listed, around two fifths are singletons. About this clonotype itself: Its cognate antigen is unknown. One base away lies a much larger clone, so this may be a sequencing read error.

The source of this sequence is a female donor with breast cancer. Some clones in this sample may be carry-over from other donors' samples. The specimen sequenced was breast tumor tissue.

This CDR3 is CASSHDRVSEQFF. The CDR3 nucleotides read TGTGCCAGCAGTCACGACAGGGTGTCTGAGCAGTTCTTC. The chain employs TRBV6-5 and TRBJ2-1; 7 nucleotides line up with TRBD1. This CDR3 region has 13 residues. Germline-derived CDR1 and CDR2 are MNHEY and SVGAGI. Germline trimming cut 5 bases from V and 9 bases from J; bases unmatched to any gene: 7.